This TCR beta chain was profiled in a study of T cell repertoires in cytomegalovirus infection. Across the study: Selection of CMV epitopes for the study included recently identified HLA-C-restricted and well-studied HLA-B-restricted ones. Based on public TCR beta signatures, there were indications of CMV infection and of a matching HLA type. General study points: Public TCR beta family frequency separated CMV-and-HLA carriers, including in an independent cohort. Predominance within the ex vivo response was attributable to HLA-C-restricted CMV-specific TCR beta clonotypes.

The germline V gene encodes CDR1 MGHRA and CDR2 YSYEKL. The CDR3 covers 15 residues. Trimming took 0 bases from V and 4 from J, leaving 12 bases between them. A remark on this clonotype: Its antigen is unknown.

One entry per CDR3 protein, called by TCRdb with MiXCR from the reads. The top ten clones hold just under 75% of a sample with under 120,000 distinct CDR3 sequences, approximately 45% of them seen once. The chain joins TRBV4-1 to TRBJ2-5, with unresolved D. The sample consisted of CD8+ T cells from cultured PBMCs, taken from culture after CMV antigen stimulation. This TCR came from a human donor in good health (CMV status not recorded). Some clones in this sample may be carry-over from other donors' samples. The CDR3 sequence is CASSQDPPALETQYF. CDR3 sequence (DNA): TGCGCCAGCAGCCAAGATCCCCCCGCCCTAGAGACCCAGTACTTC.